These T cell receptor beta chains were read from a single sample in a study of response to subunit inactivated influenza vaccine. Using its own MiXCR run on the RT-PCR reads, TCRdb lists one record per CDR3 protein. The table shows approximately 530,000 distinct CDR3 sequences, with under 9% occurring only once. The source was PBMCs from blood, collected 23 months after vaccination. The receptor set was obtained from a man between 45 and 75 years old who received an inactivated influenza vaccine. Each CDR3 is given with its conserved first and last residue. Fields, in order: D gene, V gene, clone size, J gene, CDR3 DNA, CDR3 protein. D genes are given only for firm matches. Clone sizes are given selectively: once, few, many, or a class where the clone is expanded.

NA	TRBV29-1	few	TRBJ2-7	TGCAGCGTTGATGGGGGAGGCCCTTACGAGCAGTACTTC	CSVDGGGPYEQYF
TRBD2	TRBV20-1	NA	TRBJ2-1	TGCAGTGCTGGGGGTAGCGGGAGGTATCAGCAGTTCTTC	CSAGGSGRYQQFF
NA	TRBV7-6	few	TRBJ2-5	TGTGCCAGCAGTCCAAGGGACACGGAGACCCAGTACTTC	CASSPRDTETQYF
NA	TRBV29-1	many	TRBJ1-1	TGCAGCGGCGAACAGGGCGTAGCTTTCTTT	CSGEQGVAFF
NA	TRBV20-1	few	TRBJ2-3	TGCAGTGCTAGCGACAGACTTTCAGATACGCAGTATTTT	CSASDRLSDTQYF
TRBD2	TRBV18	few	TRBJ2-7	TGTGCCAGCTCACCACCTGGCGGGAGGCCCTACGAGCAGTACTTC	CASSPPGGRPYEQYF
NA	TRBV5-1	few	TRBJ1-2	TGCGCCAGCAGCCCGGGACAACCCTTCACCTATGGCTACACCTTC	CASSPGQPFTYGYTF
NA	TRBV7-2	few	TRBJ2-2	TGTGCCAGCACGGGACGGACGAACACCGGGGAGCTGTTTTTT	CASTGRTNTGELFF
NA	TRBV6-1	NA	TRBJ1-1	TGTGCCAGCAGTGAACTGGGCGCCCCTTACCTTCGGAACACTGAAGCTTTCTTT	CASSELGAPYLRNTEAFF
TRBD2	TRBV15	many	TRBJ2-7	TGTGCCACCAGCAGAGTGTTAGGGCTAGCGGGAGAGATCGACTACGAGCAGTACTTC	CATSRVLGLAGEIDYEQYF
NA	TRBV20-1	many	TRBJ2-5	TGCAGTGCTAGGCAAGAGACCCAGTACTTC	CSARQETQYF
TRBD1	TRBV7-2	NA	TRBJ2-5	TGTGCCAGCAGCACCCAACAGGGGGCGCATGAGACCCAGTACTTC	CASSTQQGAHETQYF
TRBD1	TRBV24-1	few	TRBJ2-1	TGTGCCACCGCCCGAGGGGACAGGGACTACAATGAGCAGTTCTTC	CATARGDRDYNEQFF
TRBD2	TRBV4-2	few	TRBJ2-1	TGTGCCAGCAGCCAAGATTCTAGCGGGGGTTCCTACAATGAGCAGTTCTTC	CASSQDSSGGSYNEQFF
NA	TRBV7-9	many	TRBJ1-1	TGTGCCAGCGGGCAGATGGGCGGCACTGAAGCTTTCTTT	CASGQMGGTEAFF
TRBD1	TRBV6-1	few	TRBJ1-2	TGTGCCAGCAGGGAGGGACAGGGAGGATTCTATGGCTACACCTTC	CASREGQGGFYGYTF
NA	TRBV7-8	NA	TRBJ2-7	TGTGCCCGCAGCTTCACGGAGGTGTCCTACGAGCAGTACTTC	CARSFTEVSYEQYF
NA	TRBV27	NA	TRBJ1-2	TGTGCCAGCAGTTTATCGAGGGGAACGGCCTATGGCTACACCTTC	CASSLSRGTAYGYTF
NA	TRBV7-2	NA	TRBJ2-1	TGTGCCAGCAGCTTAGATTCTGGGGGCGCCTACAATGAGCAGTTCTTC	CASSLDSGGAYNEQFF
NA	TRBV3-1	NA	TRBJ2-5	TGTGCCAGCAGCCAAGGAGCGCCGCTAGTGAAAGAGACCCAGTACTTC	CASSQGAPLVKETQYF
TRBD1	TRBV5-6	NA	TRBJ2-7	TGTGCCAGCAGCTTGGGGACAGGGCAGGACGAGCAGTACTTC	CASSLGTGQDEQYF
NA	TRBV6-5	many	TRBJ2-7	TGTGCCAGCAGTCCCTTTGCGGGGGAGCAGTACTTC	CASSPFAGEQYF
NA	TRBV27	NA	TRBJ1-5	TGTGCCAGCAGGGAAGGGATGGGACATCAGCCCCAGCATTTT	CASREGMGHQPQHF
NA	TRBV5-6	many	TRBJ2-1	TGTGCCAGCAGCTTGGGATTCGGGGGCGCCTACAATGAGCAGTTCTTC	CASSLGFGGAYNEQFF
NA	TRBV5-6	NA	TRBJ2-7	TGTGCCAGCAGCTTCATCGAGACAGTGCCCTACGAGCAGTACTTC	CASSFIETVPYEQYF
TRBD2	TRBV20-1	NA	TRBJ2-1	TGCAGTGCGTCTAGACTAGCGGGACTCGACAATGAGCAGTTCTTC	CSASRLAGLDNEQFF
TRBD2	TRBV5-1	few	TRBJ2-1	TGCGCCAGCAGCACTCATAGCGGGGGTAACAATGAGCAGTTCTTC	CASSTHSGGNNEQFF
NA	TRBV5-1	few	TRBJ2-7	TGCGCCAGCAGCTTTGACAAGGCCCGCTACGAGCAGTACTTC	CASSFDKARYEQYF
NA	TRBV27	NA	TRBJ2-3	TGTGCCAGCAGTTTATCCCAGGGGAGCACAGATACGCAGTATTTT	CASSLSQGSTDTQYF
NA	TRBV12-3/TRBV12-4	NA	TRBJ1-1	TGTGCCAGCTCCCCAAGGCGGAGGAACACTGAAGCTTTCTTT	CASSPRRRNTEAFF
TRBD1	TRBV25-1	few	TRBJ1-4	TGTGCCAGCAGTGAACCCTGGACAGGGGGAAGCGAAAAACTGTTTTTT	CASSEPWTGGSEKLFF
TRBD2	TRBV7-9	many	TRBJ2-3	TGTGCCAGCAGCTTATTGACTAGCGGGAGTGATACGCAGTATTTT	CASSLLTSGSDTQYF
NA	TRBV20-1	many	TRBJ2-2	TGCAGTGCGGATACGGGAGTTGAAGTAAAGCTGTTTTTT	CSADTGVEVKLFF
NA	TRBV12-3/TRBV12-4	few	TRBJ2-1	TGTGCCAGCGGTCATCATTCCCCCAATGAGCAGTTCTTC	CASGHHSPNEQFF
NA	TRBV24-1	NA	TRBJ1-2	TGTGCCACCAGCGGCAGGGTCGACTATGGCTACACCTTC	CATSGRVDYGYTF
NA	TRBV4-2	once	TRBJ2-7	TGTGCCAGCGGCACTGGGTTGAGACCGAGAGGGGACTACGAGCAGTACTTC	CASGTGLRPRGDYEQYF
NA	TRBV24-1	many	TRBJ2-2	TGTGCCACCGACACCCCGAACACCGGGGAGCTGTTTTTT	CATDTPNTGELFF
NA	TRBV12-3/TRBV12-4	NA	TRBJ1-5	TGTGCCAGCGGCCCCTTCCGGGGTCAGCCCCAGCATTTT	CASGPFRGQPQHF
TRBD1	TRBV19	many	TRBJ2-1	TGTGCCAGTAGGAAGTCCGGGACAGCCTACAATGAGCAGTTCTTC	CASRKSGTAYNEQFF
TRBD2	TRBV3-1	NA	TRBJ2-3	TGTGCCAGCAGCTCCGGACTAGCGGGAACCCCCACAGATACGCAGTATTTT	CASSSGLAGTPTDTQYF
NA	TRBV12-3/TRBV12-4	many	TRBJ2-5	TGTGCCAGCAGTTTCTTCCCTACGGAAGAGACCCAGTACTTC	CASSFFPTEETQYF
TRBD2	TRBV24-1	few	TRBJ2-1	TGTGCCACCAGTGACCCGCTAGCGGGGGCCTCCTACAATGAGCAGTTCTTC	CATSDPLAGASYNEQFF
NA	TRBV20-1	few	TRBJ1-1	TGCAGTGCCGGGGGTCGGAGAATGAACACTGAAGCTTTCTTT	CSAGGRRMNTEAFF
NA	TRBV12-3/TRBV12-4	many	TRBJ2-7	TGTGCCAGCAGTTCCTCGCAGGGGACCTACGAGCAGTACTTC	CASSSSQGTYEQYF
NA	TRBV15	many	TRBJ1-2	TGTGCCACCAGCAGAGAATTTACGGGGGGCTCGGATGGCTACACCTTC	CATSREFTGGSDGYTF
NA	TRBV4-3	NA	TRBJ2-3	TGCGCCAGCAGCCAAGGTAGTGGAGAAAGAGGAGATACGCAGTATTTT	CASSQGSGERGDTQYF
NA	TRBV11-2	once	TRBJ2-3	TGTGCCAGCACCAAAGGGGGGGGCGCAAGCACAGATACGCAGTATTTT	CASTKGGGASTDTQYF
TRBD1	TRBV20-1	once	TRBJ2-3	TGCAGTGCTAGTTCGACAGGGGTTACCACAGATACGCAGTATTTT	CSASSTGVTTDTQYF
TRBD1	TRBV6-1	NA	TRBJ1-5	TGTGCCAGCAGTCGGACAGGGAATAGAGGAGATCAGCCCCAGCATTTT	CASSRTGNRGDQPQHF
NA	TRBV4-3	NA	TRBJ2-3	TGCGCCAGCAGCCAAGAAGGGGGGACAGATACGCAGTATTTT	CASSQEGGTDTQYF
NA	TRBV18	many	TRBJ2-5	TGTGCCAGCTCACCACGAGTCGAAGAGACCCAGTACTTC	CASSPRVEETQYF